This T cell receptor beta chain was recorded in a study of T cell repertoires in cytomegalovirus infection. Study summary: It can be stated that public TCR beta signatures indicated CMV infection as well as a matching HLA type. Broader study findings: HLA-C-restricted CMV-specific TCR beta clonotypes prevailed in the ex vivo response.

TCRdb itself ran the reads through MiXCR, one entry per CDR3 protein. This table holds 650,000 to 900,000 distinct CDR3 sequences, 32% found once. The CDR3 runs 12 residues. The germline V gene has CDR1 LGHNT and CDR2 FRNRAP. V shed 1 base and J shed 4 bases, with 4 bases lying between them. A few counts support this clonotype. Its matching antigen is unknown. This specimen consisted of cultured CD8+ T cells from PBMCs, obtained from culture after CMV antigen stimulation. This receptor was identified in a human donor in good health (CMV status not recorded). Some clones in this sample may be carry-over from other donors' samples. The chain combines TRBV12-5 with TRBJ1-2; D uncertain. CDR3 DNA: TGTGCTAGTGGTTTGGGCATCTATGGCTACACCTTC. It specifies CASGLGIYGYTF.